This T cell receptor beta chain was identified during a study of blood T cell repertoires in COVID-19. The wider study: In Cohort 3, a recovered donor had either two negative PCRs, clearance, or symptom resolution.

Germline V gene lookup returns CDR1 KGHDR and CDR2 SFDVKD. Deletions cut 4 bases from V and 0 bases from J, with 13 bases between. This CDR3 comprises 16 residues. Participant-given clinical history determined each cohort assignment. The method was immunoSEQ multiplex PCR; TCRdb's version includes in-frame clones alone and lacks a portion of them. The sample holds roughly 340,000 clones, about 87% seen once. The sample was PBMCs or T cells enriched from blood (not recorded which). This sequence joins TRBV24-1 and TRBJ2-3, with D tentatively TRBD2 (6 bases). The receptor was isolated from a man aged 35 to 55 in a cohort exposed to, infected with or recovered from COVID-19 (not recorded which). CDR3: CATSELGSGSTDTQYF. CDR3 bases: TGTGCCACCAGTGAGTTGGGTAGCGGAAGCACAGATACGCAGTATTTT.